The 31 T cell receptor beta chains below were found in one sample sequenced in a study of blood T cell repertoires in COVID-19. Assay: immunoSEQ multiplex PCR; the TCRdb copy retains only in-frame clones and omits some. This sample yields 120,000 or so clones, of which roughly 69% are seen a single time; 2% to 2.5% belongs to the top ten. The sample was peripheral blood. Every receptor here comes from an older woman with acute or convalescent COVID-19.

This sequence joins TRBV5-1 and TRBJ1-5, with 8 bases that match TRBD1. The CDR3 runs to 16 residues. Germline CDR1 and CDR2: SGHRS and YFSETQ. V dropped 1 base and J dropped 6; count of bases not matched to a gene: 9. The CDR3 protein is CASSLTPQGASQPQHF. The CDR3 DNA reads TGCGCCAGCAGCTTGACACCCCAGGGGGCAAGTCAGCCCCAGCATTTT.

The chain recombines TRBV2 with TRBJ2-5, with 12 bases matching TRBD2. Germline-derived CDR1 and CDR2 are SNHLY and FYNNEI. This CDR3 contains 17 residues. The ends lost 5 bases at V and 6 bases at J; junction bases unmatched: 13. CDR3 region: CASSPGLTSGGSKTQYF. The CDR3 DNA is TGTGCCAGCAGTCCAGGGCTGACTAGCGGGGGAAGTAAGACCCAGTACTTC.

The rearrangement links TRBV6-2 or TRBV6-3 to TRBJ2-1, with TRBD2 matching 12 bases. The CDR3 length is 16 residues. Germline V gene data show CDR1 as MNHEY and CDR2 as SVGEGT. The V segment lost 4 bases and the J segment 10 bases; nucleotides outside the gene matches: 11. The CDR3, as DNA: TGTGCCAGCAGTTCCCCTCATACTAGCGGGGGGCGGGAGCAGTTCTTC. This sequence encodes CASSSPHTSGGREQFF.

V is TRBV2 and J is TRBJ2-2; D ambiguous. The germline V gene encodes CDR1 SNHLY and CDR2 FYNNEI. The CDR3 is 13 amino acids. V lost 7 bases, J lost 4 bases, and 10 bases lay in between. CDR3 residues: CASNPRGTGELFF. In DNA form, the CDR3 reads TGTGCCAGCAATCCCCGCGGCACCGGGGAGCTGTTTTTT.

This chain uses TRBV18 with TRBJ2-3, with D unclear. This CDR3 contains 13 residues. Germline CDR1 and CDR2: KGHSH and LQKENI. V lost 4 bases to trimming and J lost 0 bases, with 5 bases between them. CDR3 DNA sequence: TGTGCCAGCTCACAACAAAGCACAGATACGCAGTATTTT. Its protein product is CASSQQSTDTQYF.

This rearrangement joins TRBV29-1 to TRBJ1-1; D is ambiguous. The CDR3 sequence is 13 residues long. With 6 bases removed from V and 5 bases from J, the gap between germline ends came to 16 bases. CDR1 and CDR2 from the germline V gene are SQVTM and ANQGSEA. CDR3 DNA: TGCAGCGTACCCGTCCGGACGGGGACTGAAGCTTTCTTT. Translated: CSVPVRTGTEAFF. Based on the CDR3 plus reference TRBV29-1 and TRBJ1-1, the full variable domain is SAVISQKPSRDICQRGTSLTIQCQVDSQVTMMFWYRQQPGQSLTLIATANQGSEATYESGFVIDKFPISRPNLTFSTLTVSNMSPEDSSIYLCSVPVRTGTEAFFGQGTRLTVV.

The CDR3 region has the DNA TGCAGCGCCCGTCCGCCGGGACAGGGGGCGGGGGAGCAGTTCTTC. Protein: CSARPPGQGAGEQFF. V usage is TRBV29-1 and J usage is TRBJ2-1, with 12 bases fitting TRBD1. Trimming cost V 7 bases and J 10 bases; bases outside gene matches: 14. Per germline, CDR1 SQVTM and CDR2 ANQGSEA. The CDR3 has 15 residues.

The chain combines TRBV28 with TRBJ2-7; the match to TRBD2 covers 8 bases. Unmatched junction bases numbered 14, after V lost 4 bases and J lost 0 bases. CDR1 and CDR2 (germline): MDHEN, SYDVKM. The CDR3 contains 18 residues. Here the CDR3 DNA reads TGTGCCAGCAGTTATCCCCTTCGACTAGCGCCGAGCTCCTACGAGCAGTACTTC. It is translated as CASSYPLRLAPSSYEQYF.

The chain couples TRBV19 to TRBJ2-1, with TRBD1 matching 7 bases. Germline V gene sequence: CDR1 LNHDA, CDR2 SQIVND (reference sequence). The CDR3 extends over 15 amino acids. Germline trimming cut 8 bases from V and 3 bases from J; bases unmatched to any gene: 10. The CDR3 sequence: CASSPTGSSYNEQFF. Here the CDR3 DNA reads TGTGCCAGTTCCCCGACAGGGTCGAGCTACAATGAGCAGTTCTTC.

This chain joins TRBV4-1 and TRBJ2-7; 14 nucleotides match TRBD2. Germline V gene data show CDR1 as MGHRA and CDR2 as YSYEKL. The CDR3 has 15 amino acids. Unmatched junction bases numbered 2, after V lost 1 base and J lost 6 bases. The DNA of the CDR3 is TGCGCCAGCAGCCAAGTCGGACTAGCGGGAGGCGAGCAGTACTTC. This translates into CASSQVGLAGGEQYF.

This chain uses TRBV7-9 with TRBJ1-1; 7 nucleotides line up with TRBD1. This CDR3 comprises 13 residues. The V gene's germline CDR1 is SEHNR and CDR2 FQNEAQ (reference sequence). The V segment lost 4 bases and the J segment 4 bases; nucleotides outside the gene matches: 3. CDR3 in amino acids: CASSYQGVTEAFF. The CDR3 nucleotides read TGTGCCAGCAGCTATCAGGGGGTCACTGAAGCTTTCTTT.

The chain recombines TRBV4-3 with TRBJ2-7; TRBD2 agrees at 8 bases. The CDR3 sequence is 13 residues long. After removal of 4 bases from V and 4 bases from J, the junction contained 3 bases not matched to a gene. The germline V gene has CDR1 LGHNA and CDR2 YSLEER. In DNA form, the CDR3 reads TGCGCCAGCAGCCCGTCGGGGGGGTACGAGCAGTACTTC. Protein sequence: CASSPSGGYEQYF.

The genes are TRBV12-3 or TRBV12-4 and TRBJ2-5; D gene unclear. The CDR3 is made up of 13 amino acids. The V gene lost 6 bases and the J gene lost 2 bases, with 10 bases spanning the gap. The CDR3 spells CASRQDWQETQYF. The CDR3 DNA reads as TGTGCCAGCAGGCAAGACTGGCAAGAGACCCAGTACTTC.

DNA of the CDR3: TGTGCCAGCAGCCCAATAGGGGGACAGGGAGCCTACGAGCAGTACTTC. Translation gives CASSPIGGQGAYEQYF. The chain employs TRBV9 and TRBJ2-7; 9 bases are a match to TRBD1. The junction had 10 bases not matched to a gene; V was cut back by 4 bases and J by 2 bases. CDR3 length: 16 amino acids. Germline values: CDR1 SGDLS, CDR2 YYNGEE.

There are a few counts of this clone. The CDR3 bases are TGTGCCAGCAGCCTGGTGGGCGAGCAGTTCTTC. Translated, it gives CASSLVGEQFF. The genes are TRBV5-4 and TRBJ2-1, with D unclear. Germline V CDR1 and CDR2: SGHNT, YYREEE (reference sequence). There are 11 residues in the CDR3. The germline V and J ends were trimmed by 4 bases and 10 bases, with 9 bases remaining between them.

The CDR3 sequence: CASRNLALDTQYF. The CDR3 bases are TGTGCCAGCAGAAATCTGGCCTTAGATACGCAGTATTTT. V usage is TRBV27 and J usage is TRBJ2-3; D is uncertain. Trimming pared 6 bases from V and 5 bases from J, leaving 12 bases between. CDR3 size: 13 residues. Per the germline V gene, CDR1 is MNHEY and CDR2 is SMNVEV (reference sequence).

The chain carries TRBV4-2 and TRBJ1-6; 10 positions match TRBD1. In germline, CDR1 is LGHNA, CDR2 YNFKEQ. Trimming removed 6 bases from V and 6 bases from J; junction bases left unmatched: 2. CDR3 length: 14 residues. The CDR3 DNA is TGTGCCAGCAGACGACAGGGGGCTAATTCACCCCTCCACTTT. The encoded protein is CASRRQGANSPLHF.

V gene TRBV3-1 (or the pseudogene TRBV3-2) combines with J gene TRBJ2-1, with TRBD2 matching 12 bases. From germline, CDR1 is LGHDT and CDR2 YNNKEL (reference sequence). The CDR3 is made up of 18 amino acids. V was pared by 1 base and J by 0 bases, with 4 bases of the junction left unmatched. CDR3 sequence: CASSQASGGGSSYNEQFF. The CDR3 DNA is TGTGCCAGCAGCCAAGCTAGCGGGGGGGGGAGCTCCTACAATGAGCAGTTCTTC.

The table lists this clone with a count of one. The chain recombines TRBV3-1 (or the pseudogene TRBV3-2) with TRBJ1-2; D uncertain. This CDR3 has 13 residues. V shed 0 bases and J shed 5 bases, with 7 bases lying between them. Germline lookup yields CDR1 LGHDT and CDR2 YNNKEL (reference sequence). For the CDR3, the DNA is TGTGCCAGCAGCCAAGAAAGGAGTTATGGCTACACCTTC. Amino acid sequence: CASSQERSYGYTF.

The V call is TRBV5-1, the J call TRBJ2-7; D is unclear. This CDR3 has 11 amino acids. V lost 5 bases and J 1 base, leaving 4 bases between the germline ends. Per the germline V gene, CDR1 is SGHRS and CDR2 is YFSETQ. Here the CDR3 reads CASRESYEQYF. DNA for the CDR3: TGCGCCAGCAGGGAGTCCTACGAGCAGTACTTC.

The V and J genes are TRBV5-4 and TRBJ2-5, with 11 bases matching TRBD2. The CDR3 totals 15 residues. The germline V gene encodes CDR1 SGHNT and CDR2 YYREEE (reference sequence). After removal of 7 bases from V and 2 bases from J, the junction contained 7 bases not matched to a gene. The CDR3, as DNA: TGTGCCAGCGCACTAGCGGGGGCTATACAAGAGACCCAGTACTTC. Amino acids: CASALAGAIQETQYF.

The rearrangement uses TRBV6-5 and TRBJ2-7, with 9 bases identical to TRBD2. The CDR3 length is 14 residues. The germline CDR1 and CDR2 sequences are MNHEY and SVGAGI. After removal of 7 bases from V and 1 base from J, the junction contained 5 bases not matched to a gene. DNA of the CDR3: TGTGCCAGCAAGGTAGCGGGAGCGTCCTACGAGCAGTACTTC. The encoded protein is CASKVAGASYEQYF.

The V call is TRBV11-3, the J call TRBJ2-2; no clear D gene. Trimming stripped 1 base from V and 0 bases from J, with 6 bases between. CDR3 size: 15 residues. Germline V gene data show CDR1 as SGHNT and CDR2 as YENEEA. In DNA form, the CDR3 reads TGTGCCAGCAGCTTAGGCAGTCCGAACACCGGGGAGCTGTTTTTT. Translation: CASSLGSPNTGELFF.

The chain employs TRBV19 and TRBJ2-7; 8 bases match TRBD1. Per the germline V gene, CDR1 is LNHDA and CDR2 is SQIVND (reference sequence). Unmatched junction bases numbered 5, after V lost 1 base and J lost 3 bases. This CDR3 comprises 15 residues. This chain's CDR3 is CASSIAGQGSYEQYF. CDR3 nucleotide sequence: TGTGCCAGTAGTATAGCAGGACAGGGCAGCTACGAGCAGTACTTC. The full variable domain, with the rest looked up from reference TRBV19 and TRBJ2-7, is DGGITQSPKYLFRKEGQNVTLSCEQNLNHDAMYWYRQDPGQGLRLIYYSQIVNDFQKGDIAEGYSVSREKKESFPLTVTSAQKNPTAFYLCASSIAGQGSYEQYFGPGTRLTVT.

There are a few counts of this clone. The chain combines TRBV20-1 with TRBJ2-1, with TRBD2 as a possible D gene (6 bases). The CDR3 is made up of 11 amino acids. The V end lost 6 bases, the J end lost 8 bases, and 11 bases lay between the germline ends. Germline CDR1 is DFQATT and CDR2 is SNEGSKA (reference sequence). CDR3 sequence reads: CSASTSYEQFF. CDR3 in DNA: TGCAGTGCGAGTACTAGCTATGAGCAGTTCTTC.

The chain carries TRBV14 and TRBJ1-2; a weak D match, TRBD1 (5 bases). In germline, CDR1 is SGHDN, CDR2 FVKESK. With 3 bases removed from V and 8 bases from J, the gap between germline ends came to 10 bases. The CDR3 runs 12 residues. CDR3 sequence (DNA): TGTGCCAGCAGCCAGCAGGGTCTCGGCTACACCTTC. Translating it yields CASSQQGLGYTF.

The chain has TRBV15 and TRBJ2-2; maybe TRBD1 (6 bases). This CDR3 contains 14 residues. Germline V gene lookup returns CDR1 LNHNV and CDR2 YYDKDF (reference sequence). The V end was cut by 1 base, the J end by 6 bases, with 9 bases between. The CDR3 bases are TGTGCCACCAGCAGAGCAGGGGCTGCCGGGGAGCTGTTTTTT. Translated, it gives CATSRAGAAGELFF.

This clone was seen ten or more times. V is TRBV19 and J is TRBJ1-2; TRBD1 agrees at 12 bases. V trimming: 7 bases; J trimming: 7 bases; junction bases outside the gene matches: 10. CDR1 is LNHDA, CDR2 SQIVND, per germline (reference sequence). The CDR3 is made up of 15 amino acids. This CDR3 reads CASKRDRGRLGGYTF. In DNA, the CDR3 is TGTGCCAGTAAGAGGGACAGGGGGCGGCTTGGTGGCTACACCTTC. Full variable domain (remainder filled in from reference TRBV19 and TRBJ1-2): DGGITQSPKYLFRKEGQNVTLSCEQNLNHDAMYWYRQDPGQGLRLIYYSQIVNDFQKGDIAEGYSVSREKKESFPLTVTSAQKNPTAFYLCASKRDRGRLGGYTFGSGTRLTVV.

The rearrangement uses TRBV27 and TRBJ2-4; TRBD1 agrees at 9 bases. J gave up 4 bases and V 5 bases, and 0 bases lay outside the gene matches. CDR1 MNHEY and CDR2 SMNVEV come from the germline V gene (reference sequence). This CDR3 has 13 residues. CDR3 in amino acids: CASSGTGKNIQYF. The CDR3 coding sequence is TGTGCCAGCAGTGGGACAGGGAAAAACATTCAGTACTTC.

This clone was detected ten times or more. The genes are TRBV19 and TRBJ2-2; 7 nucleotides align to TRBD1. The CDR3 covers 15 residues. CDR1 is LNHDA and CDR2 is SQIVND in the germline V gene (reference sequence). V lost 6 bases, J lost 6 bases, and 10 bases stayed unmatched. The CDR3 is CASRRGRGSPGELFF. The CDR3 coding sequence is TGTGCCAGTAGGAGGGGGCGCGGTTCCCCCGGGGAGCTGTTTTTT.

V usage is TRBV19 and J usage is TRBJ2-7; D is possibly TRBD2 (6 bases). V lost 3 bases to trimming and J lost 4 bases, with 10 bases between them. Germline loops: CDR1 LNHDA, CDR2 SQIVND (reference sequence). The CDR3 extends over 13 amino acids. This CDR3 reads CASSMEAGYEQYF. The CDR3 DNA reads TGTGCCAGTAGTATGGAGGCGGGGTACGAGCAGTACTTC.